This entry is about one TCR beta chain. Its specificity is not known. The data were obtained in a study of cytomegalovirus exposure and HLA in healthy donors. On the study more broadly: The roughly 120 validation repertoires, a later analysis reported, used the same platform as the 666 first-cohort repertoires. Findings and limits, study-wide: Cytomegalovirus status was reportedly diagnosed by the classifier with high sensitivity and specificity.

Separate from the approximately 670-subject first cohort was the 120-subject validation cohort, to which the donors belonged. The repertoire was sequenced with immunoSEQ multiplex PCR; TCRdb's copy has only in-frame clones and lacks some. The data hold approximately 53,000 clones, with roughly 92% observed a single time. Per the germline V gene, CDR1 is SGHNT and CDR2 is YYREEE (reference sequence). With 3 bases clipped from V and 3 bases from J, the junction kept 19 bases outside the gene matches. CDR3 length equals 20 residues. Sequencing was performed on PBMCs. This TCR was recovered from a man younger than 35 in good health and CMV-seronegative. This rearrangement joins TRBV5-4 to TRBJ2-3, with 10 bases lining up with TRBD2. CDR3 sequence (DNA): TGTGCCAGCAGCTCGTCTTCTAGCGGGAGAGGGGCAGGGAGGACAGATACGCAGTATTTT. Protein sequence: CASSSSSSGRGAGRTDTQYF. Full variable domain (missing parts from reference TRBV5-4 and TRBJ2-3): ETGVTQSPTHLIKTRGQQVTLRCSSQSGHNTVSWYQQALGQGPQFIFQYYREEENGRGNFPPRFSGLQFPNYSSELNVNALELDDSALYLCASSSSSSGRGAGRTDTQYFGPGTRLTVL.